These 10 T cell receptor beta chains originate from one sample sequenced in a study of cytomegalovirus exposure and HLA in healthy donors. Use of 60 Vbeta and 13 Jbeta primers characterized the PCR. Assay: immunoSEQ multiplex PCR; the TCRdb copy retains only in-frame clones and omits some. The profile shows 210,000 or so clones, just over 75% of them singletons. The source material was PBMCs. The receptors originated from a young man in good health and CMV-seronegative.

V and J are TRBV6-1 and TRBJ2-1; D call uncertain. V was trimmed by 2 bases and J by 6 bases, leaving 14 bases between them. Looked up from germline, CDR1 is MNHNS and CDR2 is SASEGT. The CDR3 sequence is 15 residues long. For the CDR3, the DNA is TGTGCCAGCAGTGAAAAGGTGGTCCGGGTCAATGAGCAGTTCTTC. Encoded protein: CASSEKVVRVNEQFF.

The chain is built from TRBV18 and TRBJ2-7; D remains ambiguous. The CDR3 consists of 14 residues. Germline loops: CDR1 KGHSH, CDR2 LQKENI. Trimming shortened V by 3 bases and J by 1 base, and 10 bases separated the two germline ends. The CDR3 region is CASSPGFGSYEQYF. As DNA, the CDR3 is TGTGCCAGCTCACCGGGCTTTGGGTCCTACGAGCAGTACTTC.

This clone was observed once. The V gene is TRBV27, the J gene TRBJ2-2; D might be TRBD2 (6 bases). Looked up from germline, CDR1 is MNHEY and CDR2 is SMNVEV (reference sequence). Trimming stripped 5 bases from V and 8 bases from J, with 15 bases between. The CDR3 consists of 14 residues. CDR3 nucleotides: TGTGCCAGCAGTCCTCAACTAGCAGTGGGGGAGCTGTTTTTT. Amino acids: CASSPQLAVGELFF.

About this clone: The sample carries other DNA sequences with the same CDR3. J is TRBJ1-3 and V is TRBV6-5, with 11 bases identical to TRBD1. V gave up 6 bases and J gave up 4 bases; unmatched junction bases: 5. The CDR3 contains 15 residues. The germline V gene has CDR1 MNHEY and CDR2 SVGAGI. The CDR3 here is CASSLGQGAGNTIYF. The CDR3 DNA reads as TGTGCCAGCAGCCTAGGACAGGGGGCGGGAAACACCATATATTTT.

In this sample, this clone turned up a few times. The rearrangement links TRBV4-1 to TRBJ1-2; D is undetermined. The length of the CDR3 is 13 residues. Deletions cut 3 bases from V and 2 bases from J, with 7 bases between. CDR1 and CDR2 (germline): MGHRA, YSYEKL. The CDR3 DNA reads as TGCGCCAGCAGCCAGATGAGGAACTATGGCTACACCTTC. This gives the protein CASSQMRNYGYTF.

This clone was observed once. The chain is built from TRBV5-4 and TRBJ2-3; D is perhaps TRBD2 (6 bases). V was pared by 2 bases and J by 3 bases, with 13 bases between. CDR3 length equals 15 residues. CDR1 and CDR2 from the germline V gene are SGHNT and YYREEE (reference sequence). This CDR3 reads CASSLTSLPTDTQYF. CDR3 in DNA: TGTGCCAGCAGCTTAACTAGCCTTCCTACAGATACGCAGTATTTT.

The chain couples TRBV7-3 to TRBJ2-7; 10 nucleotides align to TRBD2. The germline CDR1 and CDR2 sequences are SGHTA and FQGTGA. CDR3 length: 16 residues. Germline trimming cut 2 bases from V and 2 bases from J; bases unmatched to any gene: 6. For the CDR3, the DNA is TGTGCCAGCAGCTTATCCGGGACTAGCGCTACCTACGAGCAGTACTTC. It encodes CASSLSGTSATYEQYF.

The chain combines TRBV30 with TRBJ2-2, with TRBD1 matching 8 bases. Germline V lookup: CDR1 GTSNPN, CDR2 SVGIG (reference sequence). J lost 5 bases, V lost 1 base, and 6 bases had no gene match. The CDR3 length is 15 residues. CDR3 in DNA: TGTGCCTGGAGTGGGAACAGGGGGATTACCGGGGAGCTGTTTTTT. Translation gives CAWSGNRGITGELFF.

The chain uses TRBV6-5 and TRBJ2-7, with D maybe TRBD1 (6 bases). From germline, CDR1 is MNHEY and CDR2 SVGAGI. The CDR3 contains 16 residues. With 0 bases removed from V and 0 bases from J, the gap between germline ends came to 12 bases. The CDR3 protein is CASSYSATGTSYEQYF. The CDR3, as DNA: TGTGCCAGCAGTTACTCGGCGACAGGTACCTCCTACGAGCAGTACTTC.

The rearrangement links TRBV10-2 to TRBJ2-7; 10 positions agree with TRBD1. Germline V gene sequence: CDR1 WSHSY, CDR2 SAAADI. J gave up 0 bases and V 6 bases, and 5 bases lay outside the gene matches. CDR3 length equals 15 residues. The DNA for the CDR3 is TGCGCCAGCAGATCGGGACAGGGGAGCTCCTACGAGCAGTACTTC. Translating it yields CASRSGQGSSYEQYF.